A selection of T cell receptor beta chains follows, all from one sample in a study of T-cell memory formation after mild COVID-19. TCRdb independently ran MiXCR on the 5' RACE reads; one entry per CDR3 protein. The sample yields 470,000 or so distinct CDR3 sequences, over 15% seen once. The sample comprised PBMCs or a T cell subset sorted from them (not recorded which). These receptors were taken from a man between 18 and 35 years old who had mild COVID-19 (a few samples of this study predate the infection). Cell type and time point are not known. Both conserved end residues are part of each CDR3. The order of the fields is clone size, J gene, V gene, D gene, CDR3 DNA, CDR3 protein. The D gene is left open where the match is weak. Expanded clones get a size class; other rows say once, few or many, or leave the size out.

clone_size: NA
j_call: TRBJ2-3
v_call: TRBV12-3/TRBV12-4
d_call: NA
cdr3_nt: TGTGCCAGCAGTCTCCGGGGGCGCGATACGCAGTATTTT
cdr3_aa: CASSLRGRDTQYF

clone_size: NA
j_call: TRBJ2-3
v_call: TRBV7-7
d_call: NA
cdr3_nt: TGTGCTAGCAGCTTCGGGGATGGCACCACTAGCACAGATACGCAGTATTTT
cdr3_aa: CASSFGDGTTSTDTQYF

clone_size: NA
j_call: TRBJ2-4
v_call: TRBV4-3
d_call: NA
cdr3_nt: TGCGCCAGCAGCCAGTCCGGGACAGCCAAAAACATTCAGTACTTC
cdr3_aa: CASSQSGTAKNIQYF

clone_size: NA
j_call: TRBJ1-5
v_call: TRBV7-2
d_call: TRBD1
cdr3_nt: TGTGCCAGCAGCCAGGGACAGGGGGGAACCAATCAGCCCCAGCATTTT
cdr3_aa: CASSQGQGGTNQPQHF

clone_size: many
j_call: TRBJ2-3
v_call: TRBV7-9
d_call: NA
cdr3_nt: TGTGCCAGCAGCTTACTAGCAGATACGCAGTATTTT
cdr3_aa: CASSLLADTQYF

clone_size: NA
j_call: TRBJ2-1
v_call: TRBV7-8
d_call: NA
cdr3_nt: TGTGCCAGCAGCTTAGTTGGGGTTCAGTTCTTC
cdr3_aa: CASSLVGVQFF

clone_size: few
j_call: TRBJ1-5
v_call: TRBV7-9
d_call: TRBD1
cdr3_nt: TGTGCCAGCAGCTTGACAGGGATTGGCCAGCCCCAGCATTTT
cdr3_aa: CASSLTGIGQPQHF

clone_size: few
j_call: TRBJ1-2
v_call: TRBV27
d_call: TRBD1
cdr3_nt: TGTGCCAGCAGTTTCAGGGGGCCCGGCTATGGCTACACCTTC
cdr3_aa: CASSFRGPGYGYTF

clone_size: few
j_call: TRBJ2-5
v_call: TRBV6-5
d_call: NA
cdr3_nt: TGTGCCAGCAGCACGTTAACTGGCGGGGAGACCCAGTACTTC
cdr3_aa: CASSTLTGGETQYF

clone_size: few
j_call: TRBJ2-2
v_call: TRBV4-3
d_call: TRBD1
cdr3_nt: TGCGCCAGCAGCCTAGGGGGACAGCCGGCCGGGGAGCTGTTTTTT
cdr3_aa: CASSLGGQPAGELFF

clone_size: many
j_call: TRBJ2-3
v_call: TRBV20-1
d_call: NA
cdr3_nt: TGCAGTGCTCCTTTCTGGGCAGGGATGACAGATACGCAGTATTTT
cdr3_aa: CSAPFWAGMTDTQYF

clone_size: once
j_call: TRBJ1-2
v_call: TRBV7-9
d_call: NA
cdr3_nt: TGTGCCAGCAGCTTTGAGGGCGCCTATGGCTACACCTTC
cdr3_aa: CASSFEGAYGYTF

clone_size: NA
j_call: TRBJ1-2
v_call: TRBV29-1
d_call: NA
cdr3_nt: TGCAGCGTTCACCGGGACTTGGGGTTCTATGGCTACACCTTC
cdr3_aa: CSVHRDLGFYGYTF

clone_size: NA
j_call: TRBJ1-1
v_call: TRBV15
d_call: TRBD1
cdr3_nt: TGTGCCACCAGCAGGGGAATACAGGGGGCGTTGAACACTGAAGCTTTCTTT
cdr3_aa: CATSRGIQGALNTEAFF

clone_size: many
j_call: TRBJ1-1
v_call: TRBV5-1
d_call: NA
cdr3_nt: TGCGCCAGCAGCTTGGGGGCTCCCCAGGGAACTGAAGCTTTCTTT
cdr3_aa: CASSLGAPQGTEAFF

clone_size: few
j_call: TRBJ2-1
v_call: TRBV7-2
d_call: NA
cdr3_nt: TGTGCCAGCAGCTTAGTCGTTAGCGGCAATGAGCAGTTCTTC
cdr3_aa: CASSLVVSGNEQFF

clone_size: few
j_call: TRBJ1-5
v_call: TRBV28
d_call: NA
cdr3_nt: TGTGCCAGCAGTTCTACAGGGTGGAGCAATCAGCCCCAGCATTTT
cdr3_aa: CASSSTGWSNQPQHF

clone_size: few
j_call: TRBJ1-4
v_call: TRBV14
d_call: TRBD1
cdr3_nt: TGTGCCAGCAGCCGCCAGACAGGGCTCGGTGAAAAACTGTTTTTT
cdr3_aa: CASSRQTGLGEKLFF

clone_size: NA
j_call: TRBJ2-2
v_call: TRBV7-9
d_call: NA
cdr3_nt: TGTGCCAGCGGGGGAGACGCGAACACCGGGGAGCTGTTTTTT
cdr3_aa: CASGGDANTGELFF

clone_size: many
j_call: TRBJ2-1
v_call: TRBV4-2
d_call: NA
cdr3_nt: TGTGCCAGCAGCCAGGTGGACAGCTACAATGAGCAGTTCTTC
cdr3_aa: CASSQVDSYNEQFF

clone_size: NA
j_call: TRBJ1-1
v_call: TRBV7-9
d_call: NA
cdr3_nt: TGTGCCAGCAGCTTAGACACGATGAACACTGAAGCTTTCTTT
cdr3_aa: CASSLDTMNTEAFF

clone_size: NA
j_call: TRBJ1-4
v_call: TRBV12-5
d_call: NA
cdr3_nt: TGTGCTAGTGGTTTGGTCTCAGGGGATGAAAAACTGTTTTTT
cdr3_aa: CASGLVSGDEKLFF

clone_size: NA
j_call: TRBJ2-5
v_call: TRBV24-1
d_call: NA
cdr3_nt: TGTGCCACCAGTGGTGTCTCTGACACTCGGGAGACCCAGTACTTC
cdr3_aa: CATSGVSDTRETQYF

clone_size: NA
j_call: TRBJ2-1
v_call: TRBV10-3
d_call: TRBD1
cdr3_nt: TGTGCCATCAGTGAGGCGGGGACAGGGATCAATGAGCAGTTCTTC
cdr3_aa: CAISEAGTGINEQFF

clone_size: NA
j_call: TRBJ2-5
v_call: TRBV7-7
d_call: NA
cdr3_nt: TGTGCCAGCAGCTTAGCCGGAACATTCCAAGAGACCCAGTACTTC
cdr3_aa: CASSLAGTFQETQYF

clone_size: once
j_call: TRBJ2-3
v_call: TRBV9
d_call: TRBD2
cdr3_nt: TGTGCCAGCAGCGTAGGGAGCGGGGGGGCCTTATATACGCAGTATTTT
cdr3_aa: CASSVGSGGALYTQYF

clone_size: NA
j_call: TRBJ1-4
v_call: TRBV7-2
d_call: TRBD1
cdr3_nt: TGTGCCAGCAGCTTCACAGGGGCGTATAATGAAAAACTGTTTTTT
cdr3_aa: CASSFTGAYNEKLFF

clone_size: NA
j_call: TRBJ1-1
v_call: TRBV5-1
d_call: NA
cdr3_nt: TGCGCCAGCAGCCTTTGGGACATAAGCACTGAAGCTTTCTTT
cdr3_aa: CASSLWDISTEAFF

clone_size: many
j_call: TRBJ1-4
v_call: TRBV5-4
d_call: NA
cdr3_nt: TGTGCCAGCAGCTTGCGTAACGAAAAACTGTTTTTT
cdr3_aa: CASSLRNEKLFF

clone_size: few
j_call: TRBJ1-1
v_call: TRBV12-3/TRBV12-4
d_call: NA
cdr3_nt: TGTGCCAGCACCTCTCTAACGAACACTGAAGCTTTCTTT
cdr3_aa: CASTSLTNTEAFF

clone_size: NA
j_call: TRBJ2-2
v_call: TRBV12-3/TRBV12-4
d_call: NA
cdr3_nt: TGTGCCAGCAATTGGGCGGGGACCGGGGAGCTGTTTTTT
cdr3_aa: CASNWAGTGELFF

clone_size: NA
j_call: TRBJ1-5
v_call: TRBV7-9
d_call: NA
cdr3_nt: TGTGCCAGCAGCTTAGCAGGTGGGCCAAATAGCAATCAGCCCCAGCATTTT
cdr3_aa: CASSLAGGPNSNQPQHF

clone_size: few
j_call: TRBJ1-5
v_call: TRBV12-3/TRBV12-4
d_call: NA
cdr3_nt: TGTGCCAGCAGTTTAGCGCACATTCGGCAGCCCCAGCATTTT
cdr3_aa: CASSLAHIRQPQHF

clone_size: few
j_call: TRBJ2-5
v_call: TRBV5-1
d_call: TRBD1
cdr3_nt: TGCGCCAGGAGCCAACTCCGGGACAGTCAAGAGACCCAGTACTTC
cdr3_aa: CARSQLRDSQETQYF

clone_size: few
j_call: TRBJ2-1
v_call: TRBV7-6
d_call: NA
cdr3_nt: TGTGCCAGCAGCTTCTCGGGGTTGGATGAGCAGTTCTTC
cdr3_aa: CASSFSGLDEQFF

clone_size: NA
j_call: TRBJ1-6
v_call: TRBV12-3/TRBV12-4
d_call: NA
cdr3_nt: TGTGCCAGCAGTTTGGGTTTGGCACCCCTCCACTTT
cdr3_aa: CASSLGLAPLHF

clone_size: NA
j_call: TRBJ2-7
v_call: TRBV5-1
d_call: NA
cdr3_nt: TGCGCCAGCAGCTTTACGGGATCCCTGGGCGAGCAGTACTTC
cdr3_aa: CASSFTGSLGEQYF

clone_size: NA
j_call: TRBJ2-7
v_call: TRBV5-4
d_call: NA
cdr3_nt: TGTGCCAGCAGCTTGGGTCCCATAGAGGGAGGCGAGCAGTACTTC
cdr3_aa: CASSLGPIEGGEQYF

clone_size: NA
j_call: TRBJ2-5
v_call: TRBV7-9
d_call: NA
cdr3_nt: TGTGCCAGCAGCTCGCCTAAGGGGACAGAGACCCAGTACTTC
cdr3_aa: CASSSPKGTETQYF

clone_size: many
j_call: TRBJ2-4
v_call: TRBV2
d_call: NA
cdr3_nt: TGTGCCAGCAGTGTACGGGGGCAGGAAAACATTCAGTACTTC
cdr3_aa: CASSVRGQENIQYF

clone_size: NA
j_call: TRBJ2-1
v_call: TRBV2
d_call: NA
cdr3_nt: TGTGCCGGGTCACTCGCTTATGAGCAGTTCTTC
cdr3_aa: CAGSLAYEQFF

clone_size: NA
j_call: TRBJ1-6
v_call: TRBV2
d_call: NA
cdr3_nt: TGTGCCAGCAGTGTTACGTATTCACCCCTCCACTTT
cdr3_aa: CASSVTYSPLHF